Listed below are T cell receptor beta chains from one sample, sequenced in a study of blood T cell repertoires in COVID-19. Libraries were prepared by immunoSEQ multiplex PCR; TCRdb keeps only in-frame clonotypes and omits some of them. The sample consists of 130,000 or so clones, around 86% of them appearing once. Input material: peripheral blood. These receptors all stem from a human donor in a cohort sampled during active COVID-19. The CDR3 runs from the conserved cysteine through the conserved F or W. Each record gives: clone size, D gene, J gene, V gene, CDR3 protein, CDR3 DNA. The D gene is left open where the match is weak. For some rows the clone size is stated as once, few or many, or as a class when expanded; others skip it.

. | . | TRBJ1-4 | TRBV7-6 | CASSLTTPSTNEKLFF | TGTGCCAGCAGCTTGACGACACCATCAACTAATGAAAAACTGTTTTTT
few | TRBD2 | TRBJ2-3 | TRBV5-5 | CASSLLTGGSTDTQYF | TGTGCCAGCAGCTTGTTGACGGGAGGGAGCACAGATACGCAGTATTTT
. | TRBD1 | TRBJ1-5 | TRBV19 | CASSIGRGRLYQPQHF | TGTGCCAGTAGTATAGGGAGGGGGCGGTTATATCAGCCCCAGCATTTT
. | . | TRBJ2-5 | TRBV19 | CASSRNTGQETQYF | TGTGCCAGTAGTAGGAACACGGGACAAGAGACCCAGTACTTC
. | TRBD2 | TRBJ2-7 | TRBV7-9 | CASSSGLAGEQYF | TGTGCCAGCAGCTCGGGACTAGCGGGCGAGCAGTACTTC
once | . | TRBJ1-5 | TRBV2 | CASSTIGSNQPQHF | TGTGCCAGCAGCACCATCGGTAGCAATCAGCCCCAGCATTTT
once | . | TRBJ2-7 | TRBV12-5 | CASGVSYEQYF | TGTGCTAGTGGCGTGTCCTACGAGCAGTACTTC
. | . | TRBJ1-3 | TRBV5-8 | CASSLGQFSGNTIYF | TGTGCCAGCAGCTTAGGACAGTTCTCTGGAAACACCATATATTTT
. | . | TRBJ2-7 | TRBV20-1 | CSARPEDEQYF | TGCAGTGCTAGACCGGAGGACGAGCAGTACTTC
. | . | TRBJ1-1 | TRBV7-2 | CASRNSFMNTEAFF | TGTGCCAGCAGAAACAGCTTCATGAACACTGAAGCTTTCTTT
. | . | TRBJ2-7 | TRBV7-2 | CASSLSPRGIDEQYF | TGTGCCAGCAGCCTCAGCCCCCGCGGGATCGACGAGCAGTACTTC
once | TRBD1 | TRBJ2-1 | TRBV9 | CASSPPGAQGDEQFF | TGTGCCAGCAGCCCGCCTGGCGCTCAGGGGGATGAGCAGTTCTTC
. | . | TRBJ1-4 | TRBV3-1/TRBV3-2 | CASAPLGGDGEKLFF | TGTGCCAGCGCCCCTCTTGGGGGCGACGGTGAAAAACTGTTTTTT
. | TRBD1 | TRBJ2-5 | TRBV28 | CATIGQGALETQYF | TGTGCCACTATTGGACAGGGGGCTTTGGAGACCCAGTACTTC
few | . | TRBJ2-1 | TRBV5-1 | CASSLAGGGTKGEQFF | TGCGCCAGCAGCTTGGCCGGCGGGGGCACAAAGGGTGAGCAGTTCTTC
once | . | TRBJ2-3 | TRBV5-4 | CASSLLSGHTSDTQYF | TGTGCCAGCAGCTTGCTATCAGGACATACATCGGATACGCAGTATTTT
once | . | TRBJ1-5 | TRBV9 | CASSADYSNQPQHF | TGTGCCAGCAGCGCAGACTATAGCAATCAGCCCCAGCATTTT
. | . | TRBJ2-7 | TRBV27 | CASSFGVQGWDEQYF | TGTGCCAGCAGTTTTGGGGTTCAGGGATGGGACGAGCAGTACTTC
. | TRBD2 | TRBJ2-3 | TRBV7-2 | CASSLGASGSTTDTQYF | TGTGCCAGCAGCTTAGGCGCTAGCGGGAGCACCACAGATACGCAGTATTTT
. | TRBD1 | TRBJ1-1 | TRBV18 | CASSPPGQLNTEAFF | TGTGCCAGCTCACCTCCGGGACAGCTGAACACTGAAGCTTTCTTT
few | TRBD2 | TRBJ2-1 | TRBV6-1 | CASSEGLGSYNEQFF | TGTGCCAGCAGTGAGGGACTAGGCTCCTACAATGAGCAGTTCTTC
. | TRBD2 | TRBJ2-7 | TRBV24-1 | CATSDLPPTSGNFYEQYF | TGTGCCACCAGTGATTTGCCCCCGACTAGCGGGAACTTCTACGAGCAGTACTTC
. | . | TRBJ2-3 | TRBV19 | CASSMSEPPLPYTQYF | TGTGCCAGTAGTATGAGTGAACCCCCACTACCTTATACGCAGTATTTT
. | . | TRBJ2-5 | TRBV6-5 | CASSSEETQYF | TGTGCCAGCTCGTCCGAAGAGACCCAGTACTTC
. | . | TRBJ2-2 | TRBV6-5 | CASSYPIAGELFF | TGTGCCAGCAGTTACCCTATAGCCGGGGAGCTGTTTTTT
. | . | TRBJ2-2 | TRBV2 | CASSEARFQGTGELFF | TGTGCCAGCAGTGAAGCCAGGTTCCAGGGCACCGGGGAGCTGTTTTTT
once | . | TRBJ1-2 | TRBV29-1 | CSESEVYGYTF | TGCAGTGAATCAGAAGTTTATGGCTACACCTTC
. | . | TRBJ2-3 | TRBV2 | CASTGGSGTQYF | TGTGCCAGCACGGGCGGGTCAGGAACGCAGTATTTT
. | TRBD2 | TRBJ2-7 | TRBV3-1/TRBV3-2 | CASSDSGRFLYEQYF | TGTGCCAGCAGCGATAGCGGGAGGTTCCTTTACGAGCAGTACTTC
. | . | TRBJ2-4 | TRBV6-1 | CASSDKTRRLAKNIQYF | TGTGCCAGCAGTGATAAAACGAGGAGGTTAGCCAAAAACATTCAGTACTTC
. | TRBD2 | TRBJ2-7 | TRBV2 | CASSEGTSGTYEQYF | TGTGCCAGCAGTGAAGGGACTAGCGGTACCTACGAGCAGTACTTC
. | TRBD1 | TRBJ1-3 | TRBV18 | CASSPLPGTDGNTIYF | TGTGCCAGCTCACCCCTACCAGGGACAGACGGGAACACCATATATTTT
. | TRBD1 | TRBJ2-3 | TRBV7-9 | CASSWTGAGDTQYF | TGTGCCAGCAGCTGGACAGGGGCGGGAGATACGCAGTATTTT
. | . | TRBJ1-3 | TRBV7-6 | CASSLGVGRADPGNTIYF | TGTGCCAGCAGTTTAGGGGTCGGCAGGGCGGATCCTGGAAACACCATATATTTT
. | TRBD1 | TRBJ2-7 | TRBV19 | CASRGGQDSYEQYF | TGTGCCAGTAGAGGAGGACAGGACTCCTACGAGCAGTACTTC
. | TRBD2 | TRBJ2-3 | TRBV15 | CATTQSGGGTDTQYF | TGTGCCACCACTCAATCGGGGGGGGGCACAGATACGCAGTATTTT
. | . | TRBJ2-7 | TRBV3-1/TRBV3-2 | CASSQARAVALGEQYF | TGTGCCAGCAGCCAGGCCAGGGCTGTAGCCCTGGGCGAGCAGTACTTC
. | . | TRBJ1-1 | TRBV19 | CASSRAQGSFAEAFF | TGTGCCAGTAGTAGGGCACAGGGTTCTTTCGCTGAAGCTTTCTTT
. | TRBD1 | TRBJ2-5 | TRBV7-9 | CASSNRGTGQETQYF | TGTGCCAGCAGCAACAGGGGAACGGGGCAAGAGACCCAGTACTTC
. | . | TRBJ2-7 | TRBV7-2 | CASSLWGEIPYEQYF | TGTGCCAGCAGCTTATGGGGGGAAATCCCCTACGAGCAGTACTTC
. | TRBD2 | TRBJ2-2 | TRBV27 | CASSPGLAGGHGELFF | TGTGCCAGCAGCCCCGGACTAGCGGGAGGTCACGGGGAGCTGTTTTTT
. | TRBD2 | TRBJ2-2 | TRBV18 | CASSRRTLAGGASVGGELFF | TGTGCCAGCTCACGACGGACTCTGGCGGGAGGGGCATCGGTCGGCGGGGAGCTGTTTTTT
. | . | TRBJ2-3 | TRBV7-9 | CASSLVSSGGDTQYF | TGTGCCAGCAGCTTAGTGAGTAGCGGAGGAGATACGCAGTATTTT
. | TRBD1 | TRBJ1-1 | TRBV10-2 | CASTLGQAGGAFF | TGCGCCAGCACTCTCGGACAGGCAGGGGGAGCTTTCTTT
. | TRBD2 | TRBJ2-7 | TRBV19 | CASSIALAGAMNYEQYF | TGTGCCAGTAGTATAGCCCTAGCGGGAGCCATGAACTACGAGCAGTACTTC
. | TRBD2 | TRBJ2-7 | TRBV18 | CASSPGLAVYEQYF | TGTGCCAGCTCACCGGGACTAGCGGTGTACGAGCAGTACTTC
. | TRBD1 | TRBJ1-3 | TRBV11-2 | CASSLLAGGSGNTIYF | TGTGCCAGCAGCTTGCTCGCAGGGGGCTCCGGAAACACCATATATTTT
. | . | TRBJ2-7 | TRBV2 | CASLERSVSYEQYF | TGTGCCAGCTTGGAGAGAAGCGTTTCCTACGAGCAGTACTTC
. | TRBD1 | TRBJ1-5 | TRBV18 | CASSRTGTGPAYSNQPQHF | TGTGCCAGCTCACGAACCGGGACAGGGCCTGCCTATAGCAATCAGCCCCAGCATTTT
few | . | TRBJ1-1 | TRBV12-3/TRBV12-4 | CASSFSGNTEAFF | TGTGCCAGCAGTTTCTCGGGGAACACTGAAGCTTTCTTT
once | . | TRBJ2-6 | TRBV3-1/TRBV3-2 | CASSPGKGGAGANVLTF | TGTGCCAGCAGCCCCGGGAAGGGGGGGGCTGGGGCCAACGTCCTGACTTTC
. | TRBD1 | TRBJ2-1 | TRBV9 | CASSVTGFSNEQFF | TGTGCCAGCAGCGTGACAGGGTTCAGCAATGAGCAGTTCTTC
. | TRBD1 | TRBJ1-2 | TRBV6-5 | CASTRQGHGYTF | TGTGCCAGCACCAGACAGGGGCATGGCTACACCTTC
. | TRBD2 | TRBJ2-1 | TRBV24-1 | CATSDLRLAGVNEQFF | TGTGCCACCAGTGACTTGCGGCTAGCGGGAGTAAATGAGCAGTTCTTC
. | . | TRBJ1-1 | TRBV6-5 | CASTDRSPPEAFF | TGTGCCAGCACCGACAGATCTCCGCCTGAAGCTTTCTTT